This is a list of T cell receptor beta chains from one sample in a study of human versus mouse CDR3 diversity and MHC coevolution. The method was immunoSEQ multiplex PCR; TCRdb's version includes in-frame clones alone and lacks a portion of them. The sample yields about 77,000 clones, roughly 90% seen once. The sequenced material came from naive CD4+ T cells from blood. The origin of the receptors is a person aged 30 to 69 in good health. CDR3s include the opening cysteine and the closing phenylalanine or tryptophan.

>TRBJ2-7|TRBV2
CASKRQSPYEQYF
>TRBJ1-1|TRBV5-1
CASSLDRGVTEAFF
>TRBJ2-3|TRBV19
CASSIRSGSTDTQYF
>TRBJ1-2|TRBV6-1
CASSEGSAGEAARYTF
>TRBJ1-1|TRBV19
CASSKGPTGGGTEAFF
>TRBJ2-7|TRBV30
CAWSAGAVNYEQYF
>TRBJ2-5|TRBV5-1
CASSLLAGPQETQYF
>TRBJ2-3|TRBV6-5
CASSYQKAGGVDTQYF
>TRBJ2-7|TRBV5-4
CASSAPGQSYEQYF
>TRBJ1-1|TRBV6-1
CASSEARPPPFF
>TRBJ1-5|TRBV6-6
CATQSEGVQPQHF
>TRBJ2-7|TRBV6-1
CASSDAGEPPYEQYF
>TRBJ2-1|TRBV18
CASSLAGGNNNEQFF
>TRBJ2-7|TRBV18
CASSPPPDEQYF
>TRBJ1-4|TRBV9
CASSVEAGPTNEKLFF
>TRBJ2-1|TRBV18
CASSLGLEGEQFF
>TRBJ2-7|TRBV18
CASSPRVEMDSYEQYF
>TRBJ2-1|TRBV7-9
CASSLALADRSEQFF
>TRBJ2-5|TRBV11-2
CASSLDGLGETQYF
>TRBJ2-1|TRBV6-4
CASSDSLAGGVNEQFF
>TRBJ2-3|TRBV19
CASSRQLSTDTQYF
>TRBJ2-2|TRBV5-1
CASSTGTANTGELFF
>TRBJ2-1|TRBV10-3
CAISEGSRGQFF
>TRBJ2-1|TRBV10-3
CAISDGTSGGRDSYNEQFF
>TRBJ2-7|TRBV28
CASSPFPWSSGGAKYTYEQYF
>TRBJ1-1|TRBV2
CASGREFGEAFF
>TRBJ1-5|TRBV6-4
CARSRDNHRGGNQPQHF
>TRBJ1-2|TRBV28
CASSPGQGGGYTF
>TRBJ1-2|TRBV19
CATAGGVPLGLYGYTF
>TRBJ2-2|TRBV6-5
CASRRLASNTGELFF
>TRBJ2-2|TRBV27
CASSQTSGRAHGGELFF
>TRBJ2-7|TRBV19
CASSIGDRGPYEQYF
>TRBJ1-1|TRBV19
CASSPTGGRTEAFF